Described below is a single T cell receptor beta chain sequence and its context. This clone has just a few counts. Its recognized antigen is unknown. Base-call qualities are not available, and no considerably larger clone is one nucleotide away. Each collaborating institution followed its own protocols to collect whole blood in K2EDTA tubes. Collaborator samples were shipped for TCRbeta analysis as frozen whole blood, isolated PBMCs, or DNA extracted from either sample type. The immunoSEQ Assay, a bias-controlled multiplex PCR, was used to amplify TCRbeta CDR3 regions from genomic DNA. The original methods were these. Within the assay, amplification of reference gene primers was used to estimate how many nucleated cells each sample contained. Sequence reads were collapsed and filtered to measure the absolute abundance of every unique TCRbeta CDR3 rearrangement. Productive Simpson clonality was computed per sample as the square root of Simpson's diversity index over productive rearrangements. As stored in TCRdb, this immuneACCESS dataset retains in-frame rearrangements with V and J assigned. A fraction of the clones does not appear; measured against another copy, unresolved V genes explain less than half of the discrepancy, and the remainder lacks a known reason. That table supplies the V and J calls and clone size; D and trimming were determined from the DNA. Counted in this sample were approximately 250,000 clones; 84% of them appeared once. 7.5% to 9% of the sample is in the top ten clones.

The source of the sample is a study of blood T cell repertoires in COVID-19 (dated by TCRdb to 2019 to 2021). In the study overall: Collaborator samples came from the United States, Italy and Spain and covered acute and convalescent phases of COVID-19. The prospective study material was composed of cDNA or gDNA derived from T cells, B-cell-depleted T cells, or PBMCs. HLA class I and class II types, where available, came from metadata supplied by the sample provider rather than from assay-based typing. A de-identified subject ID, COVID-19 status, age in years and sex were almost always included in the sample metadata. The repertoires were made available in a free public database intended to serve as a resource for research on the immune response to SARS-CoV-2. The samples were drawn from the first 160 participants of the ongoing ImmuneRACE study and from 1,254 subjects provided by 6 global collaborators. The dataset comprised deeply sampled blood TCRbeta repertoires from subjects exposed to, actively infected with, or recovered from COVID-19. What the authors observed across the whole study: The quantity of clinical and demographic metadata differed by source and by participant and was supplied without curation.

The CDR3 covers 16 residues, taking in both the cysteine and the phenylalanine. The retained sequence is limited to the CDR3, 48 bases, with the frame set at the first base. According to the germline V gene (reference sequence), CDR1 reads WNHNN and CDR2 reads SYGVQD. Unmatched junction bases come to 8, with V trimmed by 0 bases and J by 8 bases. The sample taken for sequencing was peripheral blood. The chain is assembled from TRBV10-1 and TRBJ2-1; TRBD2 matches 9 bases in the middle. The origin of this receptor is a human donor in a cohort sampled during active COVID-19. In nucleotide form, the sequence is TGCGCCAGCAGTGAGTCGGGAGGACTAGCGTCTGATGAGCAGTTCTTC. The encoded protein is CASSESGGLASDEQFF.